The source of this TCR beta chain is a study of blood T cell repertoires in COVID-19 (dated by TCRdb to the early 2020s). Some background on the complete study: Collaborator samples came from the United States, Italy and Spain and covered acute and convalescent phases of COVID-19. The material from the prospective study consisted of cDNA or gDNA derived from T cells, B-cell-depleted T cells, or PBMCs. The dataset comprised deeply sampled blood TCRbeta repertoires from subjects exposed to, actively infected with, or recovered from COVID-19. The repertoires were made available in a free public database intended to serve as a resource for research on the immune response to SARS-CoV-2. Samples came from the ongoing ImmuneRACE study (first 160 participants) plus 1,254 subjects from 6 global collaborators. Nearly every sample came with metadata listing a de-identified subject ID, COVID-19 status, age in years and sex. HLA class I and class II types, where available, came from metadata supplied by the sample provider rather than from assay-based typing.

In Seattle, one collaborating source enrolled patients while the infection was active and tracked those patients longitudinally over the course of disease. Collaborating institutions collected whole blood in K2EDTA tubes following their own protocols. For TCRbeta analysis, collaborators shipped samples in one of three forms: frozen whole blood, isolated PBMCs, or DNA extracted from either of those sample types. What the work shows at the level of the full study, not this receptor alone: Clinical and demographic metadata were provided uncurated, with the amount varying by source and participant.

The CDR3, from cysteine to phenylalanine, totals 15 residues. The read is trimmed to its CDR3 DNA, 45 bases read in frame from base 1. In the germline V gene, CDR1 corresponds to MNHEY and CDR2 to SVGAGI. Between the V and J ends, shortened by 6 bases and 2 bases respectively, the junction contains 14 bases. With respect to this clone: Its recognized antigen is unknown. Base qualities are not at hand, and no much larger clone is one base apart.

TCRbeta CDR3 regions were amplified from genomic DNA using the immunoSEQ Assay, a bias-controlled multiplex PCR. The authors' pipeline ran thus. The number of nucleated cells in each sample was estimated by amplification of reference gene primers within the assay. To quantify the absolute abundance of each unique TCRbeta CDR3 rearrangement, sequence reads were collapsed and filtered. Productive Simpson clonality was computed per sample as the square root of Simpson's diversity index over productive rearrangements. Imported from immuneACCESS, the table was reduced by TCRdb to in-frame sequences with V and J called. These copies leave out some clones; in studies compared against another copy, an unresolved V gene accounts for under half, and the cause of the remainder is not known. The V and J calls and clone size come from that table; D and trimming were worked out from the DNA. The sample table holds more than 250,000 clones, of which 80% to 90% were seen once. Approximately 6% of the sample rests with the top ten.

The chain is encoded by TRBV6-5 joined to TRBJ2-1; the D gene is perhaps TRBD1, from 6 matching bases. The TCR originated in a woman aged 50 to 65 with COVID-19, enrolled during active disease. The material sequenced was peripheral blood. The DNA is TGTGCCAGCAGGGCTCAGGGGCGCACCTACAATGAGCAGTTCTTC. Its translation reads: CASRAQGRTYNEQFF.